Below are 9 T cell receptor beta chains sequenced from a single sample in a study of beta chain features in type 1 diabetes. Investigators reverse transcribed all isolated RNA, so they sequenced expressed TCRB transcripts. Produced via immunoSEQ multiplex PCR; TCRdb's table is partial and in-frame only. The table has under 450,000 clones, about 14% seen once. The sequenced sample consisted of naive CD4+ T cells from blood. These receptors were taken from a woman between 18 and 30 years old in good health.

This rearrangement joins TRBV2 to TRBJ2-1; weak D call: TRBD1 (6 bases). CDR1 and CDR2 from the germline V gene are SNHLY and FYNNEI. Deletions cut 7 bases from V and 4 bases from J, with 11 bases between. CDR3 length equals 13 residues. In DNA, the CDR3 is TGTGCCAGCACAAACGGACAGTACAATGAGCAGTTCTTC. Translated, it gives CASTNGQYNEQFF.

The rearrangement links TRBV7-9 to TRBJ1-5, with D unresolved. CDR1 is SEHNR and CDR2 is FQNEAQ in the germline V gene (reference sequence). V was shortened by 7 bases and J by 4 bases, with 14 bases between the two germline ends. This CDR3 contains 14 residues. The CDR3 sequence is CASTPSGSNQPQHF. In nucleotides, the CDR3 is TGTGCCAGCACCCCTTCCGGGTCGAATCAGCCCCAGCATTTT.

The chain uses TRBV28 and TRBJ2-4, with 7 bases identical to TRBD1. The germline V gene has CDR1 MDHEN and CDR2 SYDVKM. This CDR3 contains 15 residues. V trimming: 5 bases; J trimming: 6 bases; junction bases outside the gene matches: 10. CDR3 residues: CASSPPTGLGNIQYF. The CDR3 region has the DNA TGTGCCAGCAGTCCACCGACAGGGTTGGGAAACATTCAGTACTTC.

This clone was seen only a few times. V usage is TRBV29-1 and J usage is TRBJ2-1; 8 positions agree with TRBD2. Looked up from germline, CDR1 is SQVTM and CDR2 is ANQGSEA. The V segment lost 6 bases and the J segment 7 bases; nucleotides outside the gene matches: 14. The CDR3 contains 15 residues. This CDR3 reads CSVSRTSPRSNEQFF. For the CDR3, the DNA is TGCAGCGTCAGCAGGACTAGCCCCCGATCAAATGAGCAGTTCTTC.

Concerning this clone: This specimen includes other DNA sequences encoding the same CDR3. CDR3 amino acids: CASSSTGDTEAFF. CDR3 in DNA: TGCGCCAGCAGCTCAACAGGGGACACTGAAGCTTTCTTT. The rearrangement links TRBV5-1 to TRBJ1-1; 7 bases match TRBD1. Germline values: CDR1 SGHRS, CDR2 YFSETQ. Losses at the gene ends were 3 bases for V and 3 bases for J; bases not matched to a gene: 2. This CDR3 spans 13 amino acids.

This rearrangement joins TRBV6-5 to TRBJ1-1; D remains ambiguous. Trimming left V 0 bases short and J 9 bases short, with 11 bases between. The CDR3 spans 13 residues. Germline CDR1 reads MNHEY; CDR2 reads SVGAGI. For the CDR3, the DNA is TGTGCCAGCAGTTACTCCCAGGCGTCCCAAGCTTTCTTT. Protein: CASSYSQASQAFF.

In its sample, this clone was seen a few times. The chain is built from TRBV10-3 and TRBJ2-5, with 7 nucleotides matching TRBD1. CDR3 length: 16 amino acids. From germline, CDR1 is ENHRY and CDR2 SYGVKD. Trimming at V came to 0 bases and at J to 4 bases, leaving 8 bases not matched to a gene. CDR3 bases: TGTGCCATCAGTGAGTCCAGGGGGTCAGTGGGAGAGACCCAGTACTTC. Translated, it gives CAISESRGSVGETQYF.

The chain is built from TRBV9 and TRBJ1-2; tentatively, D is TRBD1 (6 bases). The germline gives CDR1 SGDLS, CDR2 YYNGEE. The CDR3 spans 14 residues. V lost 0 bases, J lost 6 bases, and 12 bases lay in between. CDR3 amino acids: CASSVATTGHGYTF. The CDR3 DNA reads as TGTGCCAGCAGCGTAGCTACGACAGGACATGGCTACACCTTC.

This clone turned up a few times. This chain links TRBV28 with TRBJ1-1; D is ambiguous. Germline V CDR1 and CDR2: MDHEN, SYDVKM. The germline V and J ends were trimmed by 6 bases and 0 bases, with 14 bases remaining between them. CDR3 length: 15 residues. This CDR3 reads CASRFSGGMNTEAFF. The CDR3 DNA reads as TGTGCCAGCAGGTTTTCAGGAGGAATGAACACTGAAGCTTTCTTT.